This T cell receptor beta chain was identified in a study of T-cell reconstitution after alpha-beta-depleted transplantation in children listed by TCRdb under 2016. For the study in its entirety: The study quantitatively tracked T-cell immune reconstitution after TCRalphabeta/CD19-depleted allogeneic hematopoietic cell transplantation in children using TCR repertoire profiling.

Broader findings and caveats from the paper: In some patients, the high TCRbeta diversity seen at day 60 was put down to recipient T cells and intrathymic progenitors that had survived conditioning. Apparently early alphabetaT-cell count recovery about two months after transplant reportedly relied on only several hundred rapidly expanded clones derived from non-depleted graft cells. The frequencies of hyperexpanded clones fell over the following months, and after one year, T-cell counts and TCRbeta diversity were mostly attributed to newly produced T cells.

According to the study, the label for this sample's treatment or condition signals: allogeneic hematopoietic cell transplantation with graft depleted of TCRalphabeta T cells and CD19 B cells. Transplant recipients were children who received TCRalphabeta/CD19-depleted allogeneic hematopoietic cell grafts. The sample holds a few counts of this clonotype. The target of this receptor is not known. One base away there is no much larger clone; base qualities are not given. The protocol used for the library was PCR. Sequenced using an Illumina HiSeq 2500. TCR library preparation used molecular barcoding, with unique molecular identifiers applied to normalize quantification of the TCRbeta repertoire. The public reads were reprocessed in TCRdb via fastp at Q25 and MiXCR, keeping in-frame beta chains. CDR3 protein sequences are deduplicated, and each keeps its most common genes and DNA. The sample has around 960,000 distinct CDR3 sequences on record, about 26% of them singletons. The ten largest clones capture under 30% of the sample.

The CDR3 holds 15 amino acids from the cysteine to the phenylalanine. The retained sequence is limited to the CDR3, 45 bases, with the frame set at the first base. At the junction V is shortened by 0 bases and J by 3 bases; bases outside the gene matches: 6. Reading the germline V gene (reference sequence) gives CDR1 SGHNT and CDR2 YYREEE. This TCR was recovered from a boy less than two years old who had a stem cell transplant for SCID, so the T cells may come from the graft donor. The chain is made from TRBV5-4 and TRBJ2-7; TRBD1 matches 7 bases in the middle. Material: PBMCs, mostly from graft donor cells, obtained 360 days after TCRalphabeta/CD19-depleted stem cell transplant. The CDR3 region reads CASSLEGAHLYEQYF. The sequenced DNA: TGTGCCAGCAGCTTGGAGGGGGCGCATCTCTACGAGCAGTACTTC.